A selection of T cell receptor beta chains follows, all from one sample in a study of beta chain features in type 1 diabetes. Profiling relied on immunoSEQ multiplex PCR, and the TCRdb table lists in-frame clones only, not all of them. The sample consists of about 270,000 clones, approximately 15% of them appearing once. Source material: naive CD4+ T cells from blood. The receptors come from a man aged 25-40 years with type 1 diabetes. Each CDR3 is given with its conserved first and last residue. A D gene is named only where the DNA matches it firmly. Size is omitted from some rows. Given values are once, few, many or a class for expanded clones.

13	TRBV29-1	.	.	TRBJ2-6	TGCAGCGCCAGGGGTTCTGGGGCCAACGTCCTGACTTTC	CSARGSGANVLTF
17	TRBV5-1	few	.	TRBJ2-2	TGCGCCAGCAACGTATCCCCCGGACTTCTTAACACCGGGGAGCTGTTTTTT	CASNVSPGLLNTGELFF
18	TRBV23-1	few	TRBD1	TRBJ2-7	TGCGCCAGCAGTCCCCGGACAGGGGGAGTAAAATCCTACCACGAGCAGTACTTC	CASSPRTGGVKSYHEQYF
13	TRBV10-3	few	TRBD2	TRBJ2-3	TGTGCCATGACTAGCGGCGAGGCAGATACGCAGTATTTT	CAMTSGEADTQYF
12	TRBV5-1	few	.	TRBJ1-2	TGCGCCAGCAGCTTTCGCGGGACTGGCTACACCTTC	CASSFRGTGYTF
15	TRBV7-9	few	.	TRBJ1-1	TGTGCCAGCAGCTTTCGGGCAGGGATGAACACTGAAGCTTTCTTT	CASSFRAGMNTEAFF
16	TRBV19	.	.	TRBJ1-5	TGTGCCAGTAGTATAGAAGGGACACAGAGCAATCAGCCCCAGCATTTT	CASSIEGTQSNQPQHF
13	TRBV28	.	TRBD1	TRBJ1-2	TGTGCCAGCAGAACGCCAGGGGGCGCCGGCTACACCTTC	CASRTPGGAGYTF
14	TRBV7-9	.	TRBD1	TRBJ1-2	TGTGCCAGCAGCCCTCGGGACAGTAACTATGGCTACACCTTC	CASSPRDSNYGYTF
14	TRBV7-3	.	TRBD2	TRBJ2-1	TGTGCCAGCAGCCCCGGACTAGCGGGAGTTGAGCAGTTCTTC	CASSPGLAGVEQFF
16	TRBV7-3	.	.	TRBJ2-3	TGTGCCAGCAGCTTAAGGGGGCGGGCCGGTACAGATACGCAGTATTTT	CASSLRGRAGTDTQYF
15	TRBV9	few	TRBD2	TRBJ2-1	TGTGCCAGCAGCGTAGGGGCCGGGAGGGCCAGCGAGCAGTTCTTC	CASSVGAGRASEQFF
16	TRBV5-1	.	.	TRBJ2-2	TGCGCCAGCAGCTTGGGTGGGAGATCGATCACCGGGGAGCTGTTTTTT	CASSLGGRSITGELFF
19	TRBV7-6	.	.	TRBJ1-5	TGTGCCAGCAGCTTACCCTCGACAGGCGGCCGATCGTACAATCAGCCCCAGCATTTT	CASSLPSTGGRSYNQPQHF
15	TRBV19	.	TRBD1	TRBJ1-1	TGTGCCAGTATACCGGGACAGGGACTGAACACTGAAGCTTTCTTT	CASIPGQGLNTEAFF
13	TRBV28	few	.	TRBJ2-1	TGTGCCAGCAGTTTGGCAGGGCCCAATGAGCAGTTCTTC	CASSLAGPNEQFF
15	TRBV5-8	.	.	TRBJ2-1	TGTGCCAGCAGTCCTGGTTGGAGCTCCTACAATGAGCAGTTCTTC	CASSPGWSSYNEQFF
11	TRBV20-1	.	.	TRBJ1-1	TGCAGTGCTAGAATGACAGTTGAAGCTTTCTTT	CSARMTVEAFF
15	TRBV28	once	.	TRBJ2-2	TGTGCCAGCAGTGCCCGGACATTCGGCACCGGGGAGCTGTTTTTT	CASSARTFGTGELFF
11	TRBV7-9	.	.	TRBJ2-2	TGTGCCAGCCACCGCGGCGGGGAGCTGTTTTTT	CASHRGGELFF
17	TRBV5-4	.	TRBD2	TRBJ2-3	TGTGCCAGCAGCGTCCGGACTAGCGGGGGGGGCACAGATACGCAGTATTTT	CASSVRTSGGGTDTQYF
15	TRBV7-2	few	TRBD2	TRBJ2-2	TGTGCCAGCAGCTTATACGGGAGGTTTGACGGGGAGCTGTTTTTT	CASSLYGRFDGELFF
15	TRBV5-1	few	TRBD2	TRBJ2-3	TGCGCCAGCAGCTTTTCTAGCGGGAGTAGGGATACGCAGTATTTT	CASSFSSGSRDTQYF
15	TRBV18	few	TRBD1	TRBJ2-7	TGTGCCAGCTCAGAGCCGGGACAGGGGGCAGGTGAGCAGTACTTC	CASSEPGQGAGEQYF
13	TRBV19	few	TRBD1	TRBJ2-1	TGTGCCAGTACCCAAGACAGGGGCAATGAGCAGTTCTTC	CASTQDRGNEQFF
15	TRBV7-2	.	.	TRBJ1-5	TGTGCCAGCAGCTTAGGTAGCGGGAGCAATCAGCCCCAGCATTTT	CASSLGSGSNQPQHF
16	TRBV4-2	.	TRBD1	TRBJ1-5	TGTGCCAGCAGCCAACCCGACAGGGCCATGAATCAGCCCCAGCATTTT	CASSQPDRAMNQPQHF
13	TRBV2	.	.	TRBJ1-5	TGTGCCAGCAGGGCGGACATCGATCAGCCCCAGCATTTT	CASRADIDQPQHF
16	TRBV4-3	few	TRBD1	TRBJ1-5	TGCGCCAGCAGCCAAGGGACGGGACAGGGTAATCAGCCCCAGCATTTT	CASSQGTGQGNQPQHF
15	TRBV7-2	few	.	TRBJ2-7	TGTGCCAGCAGCTTAGTACAGGGAAGCTCCTACGAGCAGTACTTC	CASSLVQGSSYEQYF
16	TRBV19	.	TRBD1	TRBJ2-7	TGTGCCAGTAGTAGGGTCCCGGGACAGGGGTCCTACGAGCAGTACTTC	CASSRVPGQGSYEQYF